This T cell receptor (beta chain) came from a study of blood T cell repertoires in COVID-19. Study overall: COVID-19 samples, acute and convalescent, were from the United States, Italy and Spain. T cells, B-cell-depleted T cells, or PBMCs provided the cDNA or gDNA that served as material.

With respect to this clone: Mismatch with germline at one junction end may stem from a read error.

Under the authors' procedure: It was from reference gene primer amplification that nucleated cell counts were estimated. Profiling relied on immunoSEQ multiplex PCR, and the TCRdb table lists in-frame clones only, not all of them. The V and J calls and clone size come from that table; D and trimming were worked out from the DNA. The sample contains about 180,000 clones, roughly 77% of which appear only once. CDR3 size: 16 residues. Per germline, CDR1 MNHNS and CDR2 SASEGT. The chain has TRBV6-1 and TRBJ1-5; 7 bases are a match to TRBD1. Sequenced input: peripheral blood. This TCR derives from a man between 65 and 85 years old with active or convalescent COVID-19. CDR3 region: CASSEHGGDSTQPQHF. The CDR3 bases are TGTGCCAGCAGTGAACATGGTGGGGACAGCACTCAGCCCCAGCATTTT.